This paragraph covers one TCR beta chain sequence. This sample was included in a study of blood T cell repertoires in COVID-19. Study information: PBMCs, B-cell-depleted T cells, or T cells were the source of the cDNA or gDNA that made up the material.

The protocol was immunoSEQ multiplex PCR, while the TCRdb copy is restricted to in-frame clones and leaves out a portion. Of some 120,000 clones listed, approximately 87% are singletons. The CDR3 is 17 amino acids. Germline loops: CDR1 SGHVS, CDR2 FQNEAQ. V shed 4 bases, J shed 5 bases, and the junction held 12 bases outside the gene matches. Sequencing input: peripheral blood. V and J are TRBV7-8 and TRBJ1-2; the match to TRBD1 covers 11 bases. The clonotype comes from a woman in her forties or fifties with acute or convalescent COVID-19. CDR3 coding DNA: TGTGCCAGCAGCTACGCCGGGACAGGGGGTGGCTTTTATGGCTACACCTTC. Residues: CASSYAGTGGGFYGYTF.